Following are 26 T cell receptor beta chains from one sample sequenced in a study of graft-versus-host responses after intestinal transplantation. This table comes from immunoSEQ multiplex PCR, and its TCRdb copy is limited to in-frame clones, with some not included. The sample has roughly 90,000 clones, roughly 90% seen once. Antigens of these TCRs are unknown. Sequencing was performed on unstimulated CD4+ T cells sorted from spleen or lymph node cells, taken before transplant. These receptors all stem from a human donor who was the organ donor for an intestinal transplant.

This chain links TRBV19 with TRBJ1-5; D uncertain. There are 13 residues in the CDR3. Germline V gene sequence: CDR1 LNHDA, CDR2 SQIVND (reference sequence). V dropped 1 base and J dropped 7 bases, with 8 bases sitting between them. The CDR3 sequence: CASSIGQKQPQHF. The CDR3 DNA follows: TGTGCCAGTAGTATAGGGCAGAAACAGCCCCAGCATTTT.

This clone has a single count. V and J are TRBV5-1 and TRBJ2-2; TRBD2 matches 9 bases. The CDR3 runs 15 residues. Losses at the gene ends were 6 bases for V and 8 bases for J; bases not matched to a gene: 11. Germline V gene data show CDR1 as SGHRS and CDR2 as YFSETQ. The CDR3 is CASTAGGPPTGELFF. For the CDR3, the DNA is TGCGCCAGCACGGCGGGAGGGCCACCAACTGGGGAGCTGTTTTTT.

CDR3 DNA sequence: TGTGCCAGCAGCGGTGGCAGGGGGCTATTCACCGGGGAGCTGTTTTTT. It codes for CASSGGRGLFTGELFF. The genes are TRBV5-5 and TRBJ2-2; 8 bases line up with TRBD1. The J segment lost 4 bases and the V segment lost 4 bases, leaving 9 bases of the junction unmatched. The CDR3 sequence is 16 residues long. CDR1 SGHKS and CDR2 YYEKEE come from the germline V gene (reference sequence).

This clone occurred once. The V call is TRBV7-9, the J call TRBJ1-1, with unresolved D. The CDR3 is 13 residues long. The germline V gene has CDR1 SEHNR and CDR2 FQNEAQ (reference sequence). The V and J ends lost 1 base and 0 bases respectively, with 3 bases between them. CDR3 nucleotides: TGTGCCAGCAGCTTAGTAGTGAACACTGAAGCTTTCTTT. Translated: CASSLVVNTEAFF. Combining the CDR3 with reference TRBV7-9 and TRBJ1-1 gives the whole variable domain DTGVSQNPRHKITKRGQNVTFRCDPISEHNRLYWYRQTLGQGPEFLTYFQNEAQLEKSRLLSDRFSAERPKGSFSTLEIQRTEQGDSAMYLCASSLVVNTEAFFGQGTRLTVV.

The CDR3, as DNA: TGTGCCAGCAGCTTAGGGGCTATCGGGGGTTATTCACCCCTCCACTTT. Translation gives CASSLGAIGGYSPLHF. The chain uses TRBV7-6 and TRBJ1-6; tentative D call: TRBD1 (5 bases). The germline CDR1 and CDR2 sequences are SGHVS and FNYEAQ. Between the trimmed V and J ends, which lost 1 base and 8 bases, there was a span of 15 bases. This CDR3 spans 16 amino acids.

CDR3 sequence (DNA): TGTGCCAGCAGTGGGGATGGGGGCTGGACTGAAGCTTTCTTT. Its translation: CASSGDGGWTEAFF. This chain uses TRBV2 with TRBJ1-1, with D possibly TRBD1 on 6 matching bases. CDR1 and CDR2 from the germline V gene are SNHLY and FYNNEI. V was shortened by 4 bases and J by 5 bases, with 14 bases between the two germline ends. This CDR3 contains 14 residues. Looking up the rest from reference TRBV2 and TRBJ1-1 gives the full variable domain: EPEVTQTPSHQVTQMGQEVILRCVPISNHLYFYWYRQILGQKVEFLVSFYNNEISEKSEIFDDQFSVERPDGSNFTLKIRSTKLEDSAMYFCASSGDGGWTEAFFGQGTRLTVV.

The rearrangement links TRBV11-2 to TRBJ2-5, with D tentatively TRBD1 (5 bases). Germline lookup yields CDR1 SGHAT and CDR2 FQNNGV. This CDR3 has 12 residues. The V gene lost 5 bases and the J gene lost 4 bases, with 8 bases spanning the gap. This CDR3 reads CASSGAGETQYF. CDR3 coding DNA: TGTGCCAGCAGCGGGGCAGGAGAGACCCAGTACTTC.

V usage is TRBV4-1 and J usage is TRBJ2-1; 9 nucleotides agree with TRBD2. Germline V gene data show CDR1 as MGHRA and CDR2 as YSYEKL. The V segment lost 3 bases and the J segment 8 bases; nucleotides outside the gene matches: 23. CDR3 size: 20 residues. The CDR3 DNA sequence: TGCGCCAGCAGCCACCCCTTCGGCAGTAAGAGCGGGAGGACAGGCTATGAGCAGTTCTTC. As protein: CASSHPFGSKSGRTGYEQFF.

The chain links TRBV7-9 to TRBJ2-1; 8 nucleotides match TRBD1. The length of the CDR3 is 16 residues. The V and J ends lost 7 bases and 3 bases, in that order; junction bases with no gene match: 11. Germline V gene lookup returns CDR1 SEHNR and CDR2 FQNEAQ (reference sequence). The CDR3, as DNA: TGTGCCAGCACCCCCACCTCCGGACAGGGCTACAATGAGCAGTTCTTC. Residues: CASTPTSGQGYNEQFF.

The chain employs TRBV20-1 and TRBJ1-2; no clear D gene. Trimming shortened V by 6 bases and J by 2 bases, and 7 bases separated the two germline ends. Germline loops: CDR1 DFQATT, CDR2 SNEGSKA (reference sequence). CDR3 length: 11 residues. CDR3 sequence: CSAPRNYGYTF. The CDR3 coding sequence is TGCAGTGCCCCCAGGAACTATGGCTACACCTTC.

This sequence joins TRBV7-6 and TRBJ1-4, with D maybe TRBD1 (5 bases). Trimming cost V 3 bases and J 6 bases, with 14 bases left between them. The CDR3 is 15 residues long. The germline V gene encodes CDR1 SGHVS and CDR2 FNYEAQ. The chain's CDR3 is CASSFRQGGDEKLFF. The DNA of the CDR3 is TGTGCCAGCAGCTTCCGGCAGGGCGGTGATGAAAAACTGTTTTTT.

The V call is TRBV6-6, the J call TRBJ2-3; a possible D gene is TRBD1 (5 bases). Germline V lookup: CDR1 MNHNY, CDR2 SVGAGI (reference sequence). This CDR3 region has 13 residues. The ends were cut back, 5 bases at V and 3 bases at J, with 9 bases in the middle. DNA for the CDR3: TGTGCCAGCAGTCCCCAGGGTACAGATACGCAGTATTTT. It encodes CASSPQGTDTQYF.

J is TRBJ1-3 and V is TRBV7-6; no reliable D call. The CDR3 runs to 16 residues. V lost 4 bases to trimming and J lost 0 bases, with 13 bases between them. CDR1 SGHVS and CDR2 FNYEAQ come from the germline V gene. CDR3 sequence (DNA): TGTGCCAGCAGCTCAGACAAATTTTTCTCTGGAAACACCATATATTTT. It codes for CASSSDKFFSGNTIYF.

This chain joins TRBV6-1 and TRBJ2-7; 9 nucleotides line up with TRBD1. V shed 0 bases, J shed 4 bases, and the junction held 4 bases outside the gene matches. The CDR3 is 15 residues long. Germline CDR1 and CDR2: MNHNS and SASEGT. The CDR3 bases are TGTGCCAGCAGTGAAGCTGGGACAGGGCGGTACGAGCAGTACTTC. Protein: CASSEAGTGRYEQYF.

The chain recombines TRBV2 with TRBJ1-1; D unresolved. This CDR3 contains 14 residues. V lost 6 bases, J lost 5 bases, and 16 bases lay in between. In germline, CDR1 is SNHLY, CDR2 FYNNEI. Written as DNA, the CDR3 is TGTGCCAGCAGCCAACAGAGGGAAGGGACTGAAGCTTTCTTT. Its protein product is CASSQQREGTEAFF. Full variable domain (rest looked up from reference TRBV2 and TRBJ1-1): EPEVTQTPSHQVTQMGQEVILRCVPISNHLYFYWYRQILGQKVEFLVSFYNNEISEKSEIFDDQFSVERPDGSNFTLKIRSTKLEDSAMYFCASSQQREGTEAFFGQGTRLTVV.

The V gene is TRBV29-1, the J gene TRBJ1-1; weak D call: TRBD1 (5 bases). CDR1 is SQVTM, CDR2 ANQGSEA, per germline. The CDR3 spans 11 residues. V dropped 5 bases and J dropped 5 bases, with 9 bases sitting between them. The CDR3 nucleotides are TGCAGCGTTTATCGACAGACTGAAGCTTTCTTT. It codes for CSVYRQTEAFF.

The chain employs TRBV25-1 and TRBJ1-6, with a tentative D call TRBD1 (5 bases). The CDR3 consists of 13 residues. V was clipped by 8 bases and J by 8 bases, with 13 bases between them. The germline gives CDR1 MGHDK, CDR2 SYGVNS. CDR3 in DNA: TGTGCCAGCGGGGCCGTTAGGGATTCACCCCTCCACTTT. This translates into CASGAVRDSPLHF.

DNA for the CDR3: TGTGCCAGCAGCTCGCAGGGTTCTGGAAACACCATATATTTT. Residues: CASSSQGSGNTIYF. The chain joins TRBV5-6 to TRBJ1-3, with D perhaps matching TRBD1 (5 bases). Germline V gives CDR1 SGHDT, CDR2 YYEEEE. CDR3 length equals 14 residues. Trimming pared 3 bases from V and 1 base from J, leaving 8 bases between.

This chain uses TRBV28 with TRBJ2-7, with TRBD2 identical over 13 bases. The CDR3 has 16 residues. The germline gives CDR1 MDHEN, CDR2 SYDVKM. V was clipped by 7 bases and J by 4 bases; unmatched bases: 10. The DNA for the CDR3 is TGTGCCAGCAAGGGACTAGCGGGAAGAAAGGGTTACGAGCAGTACTTC. It is translated as CASKGLAGRKGYEQYF. The complete variable domain, with remaining parts taken from reference TRBV28 and TRBJ2-7, reads DVKVTQSSRYLVKRTGEKVFLECVQDMDHENMFWYRQDPGLGLRLIYFSYDVKMKEKGDIPEGYSVSREKKERFSLILESASTNQTSMYLCASKGLAGRKGYEQYFGPGTRLTVT.

The chain uses TRBV4-2 and TRBJ2-2; 7 bases match TRBD1. Germline V gives CDR1 LGHNA, CDR2 YNFKEQ. V was pared by 4 bases and J by 3 bases, with 8 bases of the junction left unmatched. The CDR3 loop spans 16 amino acids. The CDR3 sequence is CASSRMDRYDTGELFF. The CDR3 DNA reads as TGTGCCAGCAGCCGGATGGACAGGTACGACACCGGGGAGCTGTTTTTT.

This clone was seen once. V gene TRBV18 combines with J gene TRBJ2-3; 8 bases map to TRBD2. This CDR3 has 16 amino acids. V dropped 4 bases and J dropped 2; count of bases not matched to a gene: 8. Germline CDR1 and CDR2: KGHSH and LQKENI. CDR3 nucleotides: TGTGCCAGCTCACTGCTACTAGCGGTATACACAGATACGCAGTATTTT. Its protein product is CASSLLLAVYTDTQYF. The entire variable domain, with the rest obtained from reference TRBV18 and TRBJ2-3, is as follows: NAGVMQNPRHLVRRRGQEARLRCSPMKGHSHVYWYRQLPEEGLKFMVYLQKENIIDESGMPKERFSAEFPKEGPSILRIQQVVRGDSAAYFCASSLLLAVYTDTQYFGPGTRLTVL.

The J gene is TRBJ2-7, the V gene TRBV28, with 10 bases identical to TRBD1. Germline V gene lookup returns CDR1 MDHEN and CDR2 SYDVKM. The trim removed 3 bases at V and 3 bases at J, leaving 5 bases unmatched. This CDR3 is built from 15 residues. The DNA of the CDR3 is TGTGCCAGCAGTTTGGCCGGGACAGGGGACTACGAGCAGTACTTC. As protein: CASSLAGTGDYEQYF.

The rearrangement joins TRBV6-4 to TRBJ2-2, with D tentatively TRBD2 (6 bases). CDR1 and CDR2 from the germline V gene are MRHNA and SNTAGT. V lost 2 bases and J 2 bases, leaving 9 bases between the germline ends. The CDR3 is made up of 15 amino acids. The CDR3 DNA reads as TGTGCCAGCAGTGACATGGCGGGAAACACCGGGGAGCTGTTTTTT. Its protein is CASSDMAGNTGELFF.

The chain uses TRBV6-1 and TRBJ1-2; 8 bases agree with TRBD1. The trim removed 5 bases at V and 8 bases at J, leaving 4 bases unmatched. CDR1 and CDR2 (germline): MNHNS, SASEGT. This CDR3 has 12 residues. The CDR3 protein is CASSMTGVGYTF. The CDR3 nucleotides are TGTGCCAGCAGTATGACAGGGGTCGGCTACACCTTC.

The chain joins TRBV5-1 to TRBJ2-1; maybe TRBD1 (6 bases). There are 14 residues in the CDR3. V was cut by 2 bases and J by 1 base, with 7 bases left in between. Germline lookup yields CDR1 SGHRS and CDR2 YFSETQ. The chain's CDR3 is CASSLGGSYNEQFF. The CDR3 DNA is TGCGCCAGCAGCTTAGGGGGATCCTACAATGAGCAGTTCTTC. The full variable domain, rest sourced from reference TRBV5-1 and TRBJ2-1, is KAGVTQTPRYLIKTRGQQVTLSCSPISGHRSVSWYQQTPGQGLQFLFEYFSETQRNKGNFPGRFSGRQFSNSRSEMNVSTLELGDSALYLCASSLGGSYNEQFFGPGTRLTVL.

The chain has TRBV7-9 and TRBJ1-4, with D possibly TRBD1 on 5 matching bases. The CDR3 is 14 residues long. V lost 3 bases to trimming and J lost 0 bases, with 5 bases between them. Germline CDR1 reads SEHNR; CDR2 reads FQNEAQ (reference sequence). The DNA for the CDR3 is TGTGCCAGCAGCTTCAGGGCAACTAATGAAAAACTGTTTTTT. This sequence encodes CASSFRATNEKLFF.